The rows below give T cell receptor beta chains drawn from one sample of a study of cytomegalovirus exposure and HLA in healthy donors. Using immunoSEQ multiplex PCR, the repertoire was profiled, and TCRdb retains in-frame clones only, with some absent. The data hold 65,000 to 90,000 clones, with just under 80% observed a single time. Sequencing was carried out using PBMCs. These receptors originate from a woman in her thirties or forties in good health and CMV-seropositive. Each CDR3 is given with its conserved first and last residue. D genes are given only for firm matches. Part of the rows lack a size; the others show once, few, many or a class for expanded clones.

CDR3 DNA,CDR3 protein,clone size,J gene,D gene,V gene
TGTGCCTGGGGACAGGGCATTTCAGATACGCAGTATTTT,CAWGQGISDTQYF,.,TRBJ2-3,TRBD1,TRBV30
TGTGCCAGCAGTCCCCGACTAGCGGACAATGAGCAGTTCTTC,CASSPRLADNEQFF,.,TRBJ2-1,TRBD2,TRBV28
TGTGCCAGCAGCAGGACAGGGGCAGGTAATGAGCAGTTCTTC,CASSRTGAGNEQFF,.,TRBJ2-1,TRBD1,TRBV6-6
TGTGCCAGCAGCCACGGGACAGGCCCCGGGGAGCTGTTTTTT,CASSHGTGPGELFF,once,TRBJ2-2,TRBD1,TRBV7-6
TGCGCCAGCAGCCAAGGATATAGCGGGGGCTACGAGCAGTACTTC,CASSQGYSGGYEQYF,.,TRBJ2-7,TRBD2,TRBV4-1
TGTGCCAGCAGCTCCACGGGACTAGCGGGGGAGGGGTTCTTC,CASSSTGLAGEGFF,.,TRBJ2-1,TRBD2,TRBV11-1
TGTGCCAGCAGCCGCTGGGCAGATGGTGAAGAGACCCAGTACTTC,CASSRWADGEETQYF,.,TRBJ2-5,.,TRBV7-2
TGTGCCCGTCGACAGGGAAGCTCTGGAAACACCATATATTTT,CARRQGSSGNTIYF,once,TRBJ1-3,TRBD1,TRBV30
TGCGCCAGCAGCTTGGGGGACAGGGAAGTTGGTGGCTACACCTTC,CASSLGDREVGGYTF,few,TRBJ1-2,TRBD1,TRBV5-1
TGTGCCAGCAGGAGGGACACAGCTAACTATGGCTACACCTTC,CASRRDTANYGYTF,.,TRBJ1-2,.,TRBV6-5
TGTGCCAGCAGTTACAAGGGGGACGAGCAGTACTTC,CASSYKGDEQYF,.,TRBJ2-7,.,TRBV6-5
TGTGCCACCAGCAGAGATCAGGTCCGCACTGAAGCTTTCTTT,CATSRDQVRTEAFF,.,TRBJ1-1,.,TRBV15
TGTGCCAGCAGCTTTACAGGCTCCTACGAGCAGTACTTC,CASSFTGSYEQYF,few,TRBJ2-7,.,TRBV7-2